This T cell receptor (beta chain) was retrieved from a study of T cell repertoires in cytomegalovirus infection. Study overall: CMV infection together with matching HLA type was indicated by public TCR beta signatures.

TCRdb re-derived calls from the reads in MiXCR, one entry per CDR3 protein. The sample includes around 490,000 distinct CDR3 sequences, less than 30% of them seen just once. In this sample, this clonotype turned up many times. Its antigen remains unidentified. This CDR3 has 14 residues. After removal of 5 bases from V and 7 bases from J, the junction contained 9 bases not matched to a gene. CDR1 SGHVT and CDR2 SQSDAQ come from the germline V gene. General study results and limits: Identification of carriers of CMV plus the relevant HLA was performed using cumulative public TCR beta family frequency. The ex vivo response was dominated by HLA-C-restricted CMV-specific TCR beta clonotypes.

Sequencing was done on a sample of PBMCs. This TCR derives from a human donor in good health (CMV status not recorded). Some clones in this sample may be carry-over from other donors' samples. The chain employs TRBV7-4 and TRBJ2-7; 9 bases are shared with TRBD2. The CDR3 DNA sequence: TGTGCCAGCAGCCCAAGCGGGAGGCCGGGAGAGCAGTACGTC. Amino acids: CASSPSGRPGEQYV.